Sequencing of this TCR beta chain was carried out in a study of cytomegalovirus exposure and HLA in healthy donors. Study findings and constraints: By a later analysis, the bulk of CMV-associated TCR beta chains appeared HLA-restricted.

PCR employed 60 Vbeta and 13 Jbeta primers. Libraries were prepared by immunoSEQ multiplex PCR; TCRdb keeps only in-frame clonotypes and omits some of them. The profile shows 150,000 to 200,000 clones, 84% of them singletons. With V trimmed by 4 bases and J by 7 bases, 10 bases remained unmatched. The CDR3 consists of 15 residues. CDR1 is SGHDT and CDR2 is YYEEEE in the germline V gene. Details on this clone: Antigen unknown.

This chain joins TRBV5-6 and TRBJ2-2, with 7 positions matching TRBD1. This sequence was found in a man aged 25-45 years in good health and CMV-seronegative. Sequencing input: PBMCs. For the CDR3, the DNA is TGTGCCAGCAGCCCCCGACAGGGACAGAGCGGGGAGCTGTTTTTT. Encoded protein: CASSPRQGQSGELFF. The variable domain in full, completed from reference TRBV5-6 and TRBJ2-2, reads DAGVTQSPTHLIKTRGQQVTLRCSPKSGHDTVSWYQQALGQGPQFIFQYYEEEERQRGNFPDRFSGHQFPNYSSELNVNALLLGDSALYLCASSPRQGQSGELFFGEGSRLTVL.